Listed here are 12 T cell receptor beta chains from one sample, sequenced in a study of early T cells in non-severe SARS-CoV-2 infection (dated by TCRdb to 2020 to 2023). Receptor libraries were prepared by 5' RACE. The reads were generated on a NextSeq 500. Using fastp trimming at Q25 and MiXCR clonotype assembly, TCRdb reanalyzed the public sequencing data and kept in-frame beta chains. Entries that share a CDR3 protein sequence are merged under the most common genes and DNA. This sample holds 90,000 to 130,000 distinct CDR3 sequences; around 12% were observed only once. The leading ten clones occupy 3% to 4.5% of the sample. The sequences come from whole blood, collected at baseline. Every receptor here comes from an adult who was a healthcare worker with PCR-confirmed SARS-CoV-2 infection or an uninfected control (not recorded which).

This clonotype showed up many times. The chain links TRBV12-3 or TRBV12-4 to TRBJ2-7; a weak D match, TRBD2 (6 bases). CDR3 length: 14 amino acids. V lost 5 bases, J lost 2 bases, and 13 bases lay in between. DNA of the CDR3: TGTGCCAGCAGTAGCGGCGGGGTGGCCTACGAGCAGTACTTC. Its protein product is CASSSGGVAYEQYF.

The chain uses TRBV30 and TRBJ1-5, with D possibly matching TRBD1 (5 bases). CDR1 and CDR2 from the germline V gene are GTSNPN and SVGIG (reference sequence). V was shortened by 2 bases and J by 2 bases, with 13 bases between the two germline ends. The CDR3 covers 15 residues. CDR3 bases: TGTGCCTGGAGTCTAGGTTTAGGGGGCAATCAGCCCCAGCATTTT. It translates to CAWSLGLGGNQPQHF.

V gene TRBV29-1 combines with J gene TRBJ2-1; D might be TRBD2 (6 bases). The germline CDR1 and CDR2 sequences are SQVTM and ANQGSEA. The CDR3 loop spans 13 amino acids. The CDR3 region has the DNA TGCAGTGGGGACTCGAGCTCCTACAATGAGCAGTTCTTC. Its translation is CSGDSSSYNEQFF.

This clonotype was detected a few times. The chain joins TRBV20-1 to TRBJ2-5; TRBD1 agrees at 9 bases. The germline gives CDR1 DFQATT, CDR2 SNEGSKA (reference sequence). With V trimmed by 7 bases and J by 5 bases, 8 bases remained unmatched. This CDR3 is built from 13 residues. CDR3: CSVRGGQGETQYF. DNA of the CDR3: TGCAGTGTAAGAGGCGGACAGGGGGAGACCCAGTACTTC.

The sample holds a few counts of this clonotype. The chain carries TRBV29-1 and TRBJ1-1; D remains unclear. This CDR3 comprises 11 residues. V was shortened by 4 bases and J by 0 bases, with 3 bases between the two germline ends. Germline V gene data show CDR1 as SQVTM and CDR2 as ANQGSEA. The CDR3 nucleotides are TGCAGCGTTGTAGTGAACACTGAAGCTTTCTTT. It yields the protein CSVVVNTEAFF.

This clonotype was counted between two and nine times. This chain joins TRBV7-2 and TRBJ2-3; the D gene is possibly TRBD2 (5 bases). Trimming left V 1 base short and J 8 bases short, with 19 bases between. This CDR3 spans 16 amino acids. Germline loops: CDR1 SGHTA, CDR2 FQGNSA. CDR3 DNA: TGTGCCAGCAGCTTAGAAGCGGTGGCCCCAGGTGGTACGCAGTATTTT. It is translated as CASSLEAVAPGGTQYF.

This clonotype has at least ten counts. This chain joins TRBV7-8 and TRBJ2-1; 10 bases agree with TRBD2. CDR1 SGHVS and CDR2 FQNEAQ come from the germline V gene. V was pared by 7 bases and J by 0 bases, with 9 bases of the junction left unmatched. This CDR3 region has 17 residues. The CDR3 loop is CASIQREGRSSYNEQFF. Written as DNA, the CDR3 is TGTGCCAGCATCCAGCGGGAGGGTCGGAGCTCCTACAATGAGCAGTTCTTC.

This clonotype has only a few counts. The chain carries TRBV29-1 and TRBJ1-2; D not resolved. The CDR3 is made up of 10 amino acids. With 8 bases removed from V and 4 bases from J, the gap between germline ends came to 8 bases. In germline, CDR1 is SQVTM, CDR2 ANQGSEA. Here the CDR3 DNA reads TGCAGCTCTCTCGGCTATGGCTACACCTTC. Translation: CSSLGYGYTF.

This clonotype appeared many times. The rearrangement joins TRBV7-6 to TRBJ2-5; no definite D call. The CDR3 is 12 amino acids. Germline assignment: CDR1 SGHVS and CDR2 FNYEAQ. The V and J ends lost 1 base and 5 bases respectively, with 5 bases between them. The CDR3 loop reads CASSLGRETQYF. In DNA, the CDR3 is TGTGCCAGCAGCTTAGGAAGGGAGACCCAGTACTTC.

The chain has TRBV3-1 and TRBJ2-1; D is unresolved. With 4 bases removed from V and 2 bases from J, the gap between germline ends came to 12 bases. The germline V gene has CDR1 LGHDT and CDR2 YNNKEL (reference sequence). The CDR3 length is 15 residues. The CDR3 DNA reads as TGTGCCAGCAGCCCCTGGACGGACGCCTACAATGAGCAGTTCTTC. Translated: CASSPWTDAYNEQFF.

The chain couples TRBV20-1 to TRBJ2-2, with D tentatively TRBD1 or TRBD2 (5 bases each). Germline CDR1 DFQATT, CDR2 SNEGSKA (reference sequence). CDR3 length: 14 amino acids. The ends were cut back, 1 base at V and 1 base at J, with 7 bases in the middle. Here the CDR3 reads CSARGGRNTGELFF. The CDR3 nucleotides read TGCAGTGCTAGAGGGGGACGGAACACCGGGGAGCTGTTTTTT.

This clonotype has only a few counts. This rearrangement joins TRBV6-5 to TRBJ2-3, with D hard to call. From germline, CDR1 is MNHEY and CDR2 SVGAGI. The germline V and J ends were trimmed by 6 bases and 9 bases, with 13 bases remaining between them. The CDR3 consists of 12 residues. The CDR3 loop reads CASSSRYRTQYF. CDR3 in DNA: TGTGCCAGCAGCTCTCGTTATAGGACGCAGTATTTT.